This TCR beta chain is drawn from a study of chemoradiotherapy in HPV16-positive cancers. Germline CDR1 is SGHRS and CDR2 is YFSETQ. The CDR3 is made up of 16 amino acids. V dropped 0 bases and J dropped 3 bases, with 15 bases sitting between them. Repertoires were sampled repeatedly during chemoradiotherapy. Some clones are missing from TCRdb's copy, which holds only in-frame ones; the method was immunoSEQ multiplex PCR. The sample yields some 34,000 clones, about 90% seen once. The V and J genes are TRBV5-1 and TRBJ1-1; D remains ambiguous. This specimen was blood, taken from a patient who underwent chemoradiotherapy. This sequence originates from a human donor with HPV-associated anogenital cancer. The CDR3 coding sequence is TGCGCCAGCAGCTTGGTATCCGGGCCACAAGACACTGAAGCTTTCTTT. It translates to CASSLVSGPQDTEAFF.